The rows below give T cell receptor beta chains drawn from one sample of a study of STAT5B mutations in CD4+ large granular lymphocyte leukemia. The protocol was immunoSEQ multiplex PCR, while the TCRdb copy is restricted to in-frame clones and leaves out a portion. The data hold some 32,000 clones, with approximately 80% observed a single time. Specimen: CD4+ T cells from blood buffy coats. The receptors come from a human donor in good health. The CDR3 runs from the conserved cysteine through the conserved F or W. Each record gives: J gene, clone size, D gene, V gene, CDR3 protein, CDR3 DNA. The D gene is left open where the match is weak. Size values are once, few and many counts, or a class for expanded clones, and some rows have none.

>TRBJ1-6|.|.|TRBV2
CASTAGSSYNSPLHF
TGTGCCAGCACGGCAGGGAGCTCCTATAATTCACCCCTCCACTTT
>TRBJ2-7|.|.|TRBV28
CASSYLSTDEQYF
TGTGCCAGCAGTTACCTTTCGACTGACGAGCAGTACTTC
>TRBJ1-4|.|TRBD1|TRBV28
CASSPGTVTNEKLFF
TGTGCCAGCAGTCCAGGGACAGTGACTAATGAAAAACTGTTTTTT
>TRBJ2-3|.|.|TRBV27
CASRQEGYSITDTQYF
TGTGCCAGCAGACAAGAAGGCTATTCCATCACAGATACGCAGTATTTT
>TRBJ1-2|.|.|TRBV28
CASSLSQAGGYTF
TGTGCCAGCAGTTTAAGTCAGGCGGGGGGCTACACCTTC
>TRBJ2-7|.|TRBD2|TRBV11-2
CASSSGGEQYF
TGTGCCAGCAGCTCGGGGGGGGAGCAGTACTTC
>TRBJ1-5|.|.|TRBV10-3
CAISESGLRTLSNQPQHF
TGTGCCATCAGTGAGTCGGGGCTTAGGACCCTTAGCAATCAGCCCCAGCATTTT
>TRBJ2-7|once|TRBD2|TRBV29-1
CSVAPLQAGGSYEQYF
TGCAGCGTGGCCCCCCTCCAAGCGGGAGGCTCCTACGAGCAGTACTTC
>TRBJ2-5|.|.|TRBV14
CASSQDPRVGETQYF
TGTGCCAGCAGCCAAGATCCCCGGGTGGGAGAGACCCAGTACTTC
>TRBJ2-7|.|TRBD2|TRBV7-8
CASSLGLAGDEQYF
TGTGCCAGCAGCTTAGGACTAGCGGGAGACGAGCAGTACTTC
>TRBJ2-7|few|TRBD2|TRBV9
CASSQNIAGGEYEQYF
TGTGCCAGCAGCCAAAATATAGCGGGAGGGGAGTACGAGCAGTACTTC
>TRBJ2-7|.|.|TRBV5-1
CASSQDSYEQYF
TGCGCCAGCAGCCAGGACAGTTACGAGCAGTACTTC
>TRBJ2-7|.|.|TRBV28
CASREPAGRIYEQYF
TGTGCCAGCAGGGAACCGGCCGGCCGCATCTACGAGCAGTACTTC
>TRBJ1-5|.|.|TRBV7-9
CASSLVLGRDSDQPQHF
TGTGCCAGCAGCTTAGTATTGGGGAGGGACTCCGATCAGCCCCAGCATTTT
>TRBJ1-2|.|.|TRBV5-6
CASSLGQKVNGYTF
TGTGCCAGCAGCTTAGGGCAGAAGGTCAATGGCTACACCTTC
>TRBJ2-6|.|.|TRBV7-3
CASSLSANNVLTF
TGTGCCAGCAGCTTAAGCGCGAACAACGTCCTGACTTTC
>TRBJ2-1|.|.|TRBV6-1
CASGFRYNEQFF
TGTGCCAGCGGTTTCAGATACAATGAGCAGTTCTTC
>TRBJ1-2|.|TRBD1|TRBV9
CASSKQGALFYGYTF
TGTGCCAGCTCCAAACAGGGGGCTTTATTCTATGGCTACACCTTC
>TRBJ2-7|.|TRBD2|TRBV4-1
CASSQDSGSSYEQYF
TGCGCCAGCAGCCAAGATAGCGGGAGCTCCTACGAGCAGTACTTC
>TRBJ2-7|.|TRBD2|TRBV5-1
CASSSSGRSYEQYF
TGCGCCAGCAGCTCTAGCGGGAGATCCTACGAGCAGTACTTC
>TRBJ1-1|.|.|TRBV18
CASSPTRQRPLNTEAFF
TGTGCCAGCTCACCGACCCGACAAAGGCCCTTGAACACTGAAGCTTTCTTT
>TRBJ2-1|.|TRBD1|TRBV7-2
CASRSDRGSYNEQFF
TGTGCCAGCAGATCTGACAGGGGCTCCTACAATGAGCAGTTCTTC
>TRBJ2-5|.|.|TRBV6-5
CASSYGAFLGTQYF
TGTGCCAGCAGTTACGGGGCGTTTTTGGGGACCCAGTACTTC
>TRBJ2-7|.|.|TRBV19
CASADLLRVNEQYF
TGTGCCAGCGCCGACCTCTTACGGGTCAACGAGCAGTACTTC
>TRBJ1-2|.|.|TRBV27
CASSRRREVYGYTF
TGTGCCAGCTCTCGCAGGAGGGAGGTCTATGGCTACACCTTC
>TRBJ2-7|.|TRBD2|TRBV18
CASSSPAREPSEQYF
TGTGCCAGCTCAAGCCCTGCGCGGGAGCCAAGCGAGCAGTACTTC
>TRBJ2-3|.|.|TRBV7-2
CASSLGQGPDTQYF
TGTGCCAGCAGCTTAGGGCAGGGCCCAGATACGCAGTATTTT
>TRBJ2-1|.|TRBD2|TRBV19
CASSKAASLAGPGSYNEQFF
TGTGCCAGTAGTAAAGCGGCGAGTCTAGCGGGACCCGGCTCCTACAATGAGCAGTTCTTC
>TRBJ1-4|.|.|TRBV5-1
CASSSTATNEKLFF
TGCGCCAGCAGCTCGACAGCCACTAATGAAAAACTGTTTTTT
>TRBJ2-4|once|.|TRBV6-5
CASSYSRVAMWVYF
TGTGCCAGCAGTTACTCGAGAGTTGCGATGTGGGTGTACTTC
>TRBJ2-3|.|.|TRBV18
CASSPVITDTQYF
TGTGCCAGCTCACCAGTAATTACAGATACGCAGTATTTT
>TRBJ2-1|.|.|TRBV5-1
CASSSRSSYNEQFF
TGCGCCAGCAGCAGCAGGAGCTCCTACAATGAGCAGTTCTTC
>TRBJ1-1|few|.|TRBV7-2
CASSLRGTEAFF
TGTGCCAGCAGCTTGCGGGGGACTGAAGCTTTCTTT
>TRBJ2-3|.|.|TRBV7-9
CASSQLTDTQYF
TGTGCCAGCAGCCAACTCACAGATACGCAGTATTTT
>TRBJ2-2|.|.|TRBV30
CAWSVRLAGELFF
TGTGCCTGGAGTGTCCGACTAGCCGGGGAGCTGTTTTTT
>TRBJ1-1|.|.|TRBV7-2
CASTTGWMNTEAFF
TGTGCCAGCACCACTGGGTGGATGAACACTGAAGCTTTCTTT
>TRBJ1-1|.|.|TRBV6-5
CASSYWGRGGEAFF
TGTGCCAGCAGTTACTGGGGCAGAGGGGGTGAAGCTTTCTTT
>TRBJ1-1|once|TRBD1|TRBV6-1
CASSDPGQGRPEAFF
TGTGCCAGCAGTGATCCGGGACAGGGGAGGCCTGAAGCTTTCTTT
>TRBJ2-2|few|.|TRBV19
CASSNANTGELFF
TGTGCCAGTAGCAACGCAAACACCGGGGAGCTGTTTTTT
>TRBJ2-3|once|.|TRBV5-1
CASSAQGPTTDTQYF
TGCGCCAGCAGCGCCCAGGGACCTACCACAGATACGCAGTATTTT
>TRBJ1-4|few|.|TRBV2
CASSVGIWTNEKLFF
TGTGCCAGCAGTGTGGGGATCTGGACTAATGAAAAACTGTTTTTT
>TRBJ2-4|.|TRBD2|TRBV11-2
CASSLGLAEPAKNIQYF
TGTGCCAGCAGCTTAGGACTAGCGGAACCAGCCAAAAACATTCAGTACTTC
>TRBJ1-3|.|TRBD1|TRBV7-9
CASSLVGQAGNTIYF
TGTGCCAGCAGCTTAGTAGGACAGGCGGGAAACACCATATATTTT
>TRBJ1-3|.|.|TRBV7-9
CASSLVEILSGNTIYF
TGTGCCAGCAGCTTAGTGGAAATACTCTCTGGAAACACCATATATTTT
>TRBJ2-7|once|.|TRBV18
CASSRESGEQYF
TGTGCCAGCTCACGCGAGTCCGGCGAGCAGTACTTC
>TRBJ2-1|.|TRBD2|TRBV5-1
CASSLVGSAGGPYNEQFF
TGCGCCAGCAGCTTGGTCGGTTCGGCGGGAGGGCCGTACAATGAGCAGTTCTTC
>TRBJ2-1|.|TRBD2|TRBV28
CASARGGISYNEQFF
TGTGCCAGCGCCCGGGGGGGGATTAGCTACAATGAGCAGTTCTTC
>TRBJ2-6|.|.|TRBV19
CASSIGGRSGANVLTF
TGTGCCAGTAGTATTGGTGGGCGATCCGGGGCCAACGTCCTGACTTTC
>TRBJ2-1|.|.|TRBV7-2
CASSLVRFYEQFF
TGTGCCAGCAGCTTAGTGAGGTTTTATGAGCAGTTCTTC
>TRBJ2-5|.|TRBD2|TRBV7-6
CASSIRLAGKETQYF
TGTGCCAGCAGCATAAGACTAGCGGGAAAAGAGACCCAGTACTTC
>TRBJ2-5|.|.|TRBV25-1
CASSKGRQITQETQYF
TGTGCCAGCAGTAAAGGGAGACAGATCACACAAGAGACCCAGTACTTC
>TRBJ2-3|.|TRBD2|TRBV27
CASRGSGRAGDTQYF
TGTGCCAGCAGGGGTAGCGGGAGGGCCGGTGATACGCAGTATTTT
>TRBJ2-7|.|.|TRBV9
CASSVGGGDTTYEQYF
TGTGCCAGCAGCGTTGGGGGAGGAGACACCACCTACGAGCAGTACTTC